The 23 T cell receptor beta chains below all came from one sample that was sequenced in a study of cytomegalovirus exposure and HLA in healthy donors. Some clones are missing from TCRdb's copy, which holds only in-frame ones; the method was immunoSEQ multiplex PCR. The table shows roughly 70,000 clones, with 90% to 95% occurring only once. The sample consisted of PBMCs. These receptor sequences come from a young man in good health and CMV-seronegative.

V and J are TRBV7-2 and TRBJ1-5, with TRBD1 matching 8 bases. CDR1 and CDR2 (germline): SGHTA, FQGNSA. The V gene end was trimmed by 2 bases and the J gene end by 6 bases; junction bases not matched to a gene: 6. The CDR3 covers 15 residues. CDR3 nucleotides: TGTGCCAGCAGCTTACAGGGGGCCCGCAGTCAGCCCCAGCATTTT. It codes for CASSLQGARSQPQHF. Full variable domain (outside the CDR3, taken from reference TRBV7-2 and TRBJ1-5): GAGVSQSPSNKVTEKGKDVELRCDPISGHTALYWYRQSLGQGLEFLIYFQGNSAPDKSGLPSDRFSAERTGGSVSTLTIQRTQQEDSAVYLCASSLQGARSQPQHFGDGTRLSIL.

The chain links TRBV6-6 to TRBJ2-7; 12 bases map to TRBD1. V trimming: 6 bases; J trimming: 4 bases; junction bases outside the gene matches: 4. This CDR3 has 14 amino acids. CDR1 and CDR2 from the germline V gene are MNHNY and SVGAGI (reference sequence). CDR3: CASREGQGAYEQYF. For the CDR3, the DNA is TGTGCCAGCAGGGAGGGACAGGGGGCGTACGAGCAGTACTTC.

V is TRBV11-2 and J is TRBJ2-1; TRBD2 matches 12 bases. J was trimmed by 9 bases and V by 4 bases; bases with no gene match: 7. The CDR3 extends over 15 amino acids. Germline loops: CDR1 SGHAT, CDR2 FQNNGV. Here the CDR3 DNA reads TGTGCCAGCAGCTCTCCGCCGGGACTAGCGGGTGAGCAGTTCTTC. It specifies CASSSPPGLAGEQFF.

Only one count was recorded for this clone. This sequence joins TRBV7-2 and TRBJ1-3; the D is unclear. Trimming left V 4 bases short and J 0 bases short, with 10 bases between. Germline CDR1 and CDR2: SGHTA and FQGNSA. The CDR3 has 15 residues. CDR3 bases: TGTGCCAGCAGCTCCCGACTGCCCTCTGGAAACACCATATATTTT. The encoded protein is CASSSRLPSGNTIYF.

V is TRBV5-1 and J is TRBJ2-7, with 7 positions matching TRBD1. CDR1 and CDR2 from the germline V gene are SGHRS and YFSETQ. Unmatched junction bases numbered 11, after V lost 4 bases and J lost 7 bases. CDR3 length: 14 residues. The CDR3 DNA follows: TGCGCCAGCAGCCCGACAGGGTTCGGGGTGGAGCAGTACTTC. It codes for CASSPTGFGVEQYF.

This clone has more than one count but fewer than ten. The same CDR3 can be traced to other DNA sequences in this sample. The CDR3 DNA reads TGTGCCAGCAGTTACTCTCGCGGGGATGGCTACACCTTC. Protein product: CASSYSRGDGYTF. This chain uses TRBV6-6 with TRBJ1-2; D uncertain. This CDR3 is built from 13 residues. Looked up from germline, CDR1 is MNHNY and CDR2 is SVGAGI (reference sequence). With 0 bases removed from V and 6 bases from J, the gap between germline ends came to 8 bases.

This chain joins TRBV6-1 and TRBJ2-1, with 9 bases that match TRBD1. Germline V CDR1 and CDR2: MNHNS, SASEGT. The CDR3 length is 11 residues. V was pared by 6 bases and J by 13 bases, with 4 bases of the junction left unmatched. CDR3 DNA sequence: TGTGCCAGCAGGAGGGACAGGGAACAGTTCTTC. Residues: CASRRDREQFF.

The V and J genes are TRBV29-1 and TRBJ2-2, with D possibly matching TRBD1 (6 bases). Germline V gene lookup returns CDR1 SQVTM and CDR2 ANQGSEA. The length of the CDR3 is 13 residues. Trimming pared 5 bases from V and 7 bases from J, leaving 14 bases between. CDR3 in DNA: TGCAGCGTTAGACCACAGGGAGACGGGGAGCTGTTTTTT. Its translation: CSVRPQGDGELFF.

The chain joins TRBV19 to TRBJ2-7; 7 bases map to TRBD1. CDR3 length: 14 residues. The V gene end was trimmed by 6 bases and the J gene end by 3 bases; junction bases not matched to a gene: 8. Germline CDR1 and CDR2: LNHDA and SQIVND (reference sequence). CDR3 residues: CASSPGTVRYEQYF. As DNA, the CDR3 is TGTGCCAGTAGCCCGGGGACAGTCCGCTACGAGCAGTACTTC.

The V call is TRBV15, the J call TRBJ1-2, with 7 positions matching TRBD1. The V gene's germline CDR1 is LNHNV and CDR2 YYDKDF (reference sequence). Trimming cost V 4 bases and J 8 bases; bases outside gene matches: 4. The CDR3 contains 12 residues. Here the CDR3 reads CATSNRGDGYTF. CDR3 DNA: TGTGCCACCAGCAACAGGGGTGACGGCTACACCTTC.

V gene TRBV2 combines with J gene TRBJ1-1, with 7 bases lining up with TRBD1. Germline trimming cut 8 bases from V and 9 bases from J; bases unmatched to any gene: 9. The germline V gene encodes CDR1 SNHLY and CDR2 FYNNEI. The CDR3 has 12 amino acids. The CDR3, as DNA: TGTGCCAGCTGGTTAGGCAGGGGGAAAGCTTTCTTT. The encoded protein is CASWLGRGKAFF.

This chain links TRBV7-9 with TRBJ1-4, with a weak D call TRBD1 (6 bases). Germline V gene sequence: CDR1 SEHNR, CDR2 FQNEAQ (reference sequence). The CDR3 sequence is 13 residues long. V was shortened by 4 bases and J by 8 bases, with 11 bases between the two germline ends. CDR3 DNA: TGTGCCAGCAGCTGGGTGGGGACAGAAAAACTGTTTTTT. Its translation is CASSWVGTEKLFF. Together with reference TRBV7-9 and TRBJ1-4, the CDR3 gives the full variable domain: DTGVSQNPRHKITKRGQNVTFRCDPISEHNRLYWYRQTLGQGPEFLTYFQNEAQLEKSRLLSDRFSAERPKGSFSTLEIQRTEQGDSAMYLCASSWVGTEKLFFGSGTQLSVL.

The chain's CDR3 is CASSIKAGSSYEQYF. CDR3 in DNA: TGTGCCAGTAGTATAAAGGCGGGGAGCTCCTACGAGCAGTACTTC. The rearrangement joins TRBV19 to TRBJ2-7; possible D gene TRBD2, 6 bases. In germline, CDR1 is LNHDA, CDR2 SQIVND (reference sequence). V was trimmed by 2 bases and J by 0 bases, leaving 11 bases between them. CDR3 length: 15 residues.

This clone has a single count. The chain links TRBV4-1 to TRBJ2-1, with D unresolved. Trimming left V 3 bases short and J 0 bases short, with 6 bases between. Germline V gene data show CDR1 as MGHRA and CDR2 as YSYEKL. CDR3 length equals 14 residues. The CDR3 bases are TGCGCCAGCAGCCACGAGAGCTCCTACAATGAGCAGTTCTTC. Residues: CASSHESSYNEQFF.

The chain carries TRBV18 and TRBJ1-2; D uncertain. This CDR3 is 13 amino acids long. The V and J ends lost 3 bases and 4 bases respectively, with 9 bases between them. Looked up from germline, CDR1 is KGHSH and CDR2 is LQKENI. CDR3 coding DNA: TGTGCCAGCTCACCCGAGGGCGGCTATGGCTACACCTTC. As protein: CASSPEGGYGYTF.

This CDR3 reads CAWSPDSISYGYTF. The CDR3 bases are TGTGCCTGGAGTCCGGACAGTATTTCTTATGGCTACACCTTC. V gene TRBV30 combines with J gene TRBJ1-2, with D perhaps TRBD1 (6 bases). The CDR3 covers 14 residues. Germline CDR1 GTSNPN, CDR2 SVGIG (reference sequence). V dropped 2 bases and J dropped 5 bases, with 15 bases sitting between them.

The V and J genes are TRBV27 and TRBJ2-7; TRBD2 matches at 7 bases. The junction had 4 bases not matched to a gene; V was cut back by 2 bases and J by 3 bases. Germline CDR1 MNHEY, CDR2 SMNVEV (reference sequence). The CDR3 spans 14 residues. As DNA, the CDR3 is TGTGCCAGCAGTTTAGCGGGGGATTTCTACGAGCAGTACTTC. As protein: CASSLAGDFYEQYF.

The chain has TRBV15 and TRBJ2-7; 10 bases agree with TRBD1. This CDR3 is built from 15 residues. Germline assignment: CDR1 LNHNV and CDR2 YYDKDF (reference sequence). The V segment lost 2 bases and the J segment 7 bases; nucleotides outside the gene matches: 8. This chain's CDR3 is CATSRPPGQGIEQYF. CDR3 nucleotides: TGTGCCACCAGCAGACCACCGGGACAGGGGATTGAGCAGTACTTC.

The chain's CDR3 is CATSSPSYEQYF. The CDR3, as DNA: TGTGCCACCAGCAGTCCTTCCTACGAGCAGTACTTC. V is TRBV15 and J is TRBJ2-7; no definite D call. The CDR3 sequence is 12 residues long. Trimming left V 3 bases short and J 1 base short, with 4 bases between. Germline CDR1 is LNHNV and CDR2 is YYDKDF (reference sequence).

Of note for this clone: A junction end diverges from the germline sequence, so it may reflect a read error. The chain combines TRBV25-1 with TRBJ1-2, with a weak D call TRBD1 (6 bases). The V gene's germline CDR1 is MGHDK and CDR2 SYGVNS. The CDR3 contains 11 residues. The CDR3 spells CASSENDRDIF. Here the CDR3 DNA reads TGTGCCAGCAGTGAAAACGACCGGGACATCTTC.

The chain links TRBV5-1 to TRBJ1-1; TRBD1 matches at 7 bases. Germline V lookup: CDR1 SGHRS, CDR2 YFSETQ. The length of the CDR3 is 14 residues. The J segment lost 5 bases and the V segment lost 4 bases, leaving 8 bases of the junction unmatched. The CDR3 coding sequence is TGCGCCAGCAGCGTGGGACAGCTTAGGACTGAAGCTTTCTTT. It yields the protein CASSVGQLRTEAFF. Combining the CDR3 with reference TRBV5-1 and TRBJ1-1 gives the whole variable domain KAGVTQTPRYLIKTRGQQVTLSCSPISGHRSVSWYQQTPGQGLQFLFEYFSETQRNKGNFPGRFSGRQFSNSRSEMNVSTLELGDSALYLCASSVGQLRTEAFFGQGTRLTVV.

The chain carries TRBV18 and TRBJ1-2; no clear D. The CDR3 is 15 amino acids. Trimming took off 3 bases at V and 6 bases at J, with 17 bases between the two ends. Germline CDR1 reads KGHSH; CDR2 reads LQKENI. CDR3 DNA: TGTGCCAGCTCACCTCGGGAGGACCCTCATGATGGCTACACCTTC. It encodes CASSPREDPHDGYTF.

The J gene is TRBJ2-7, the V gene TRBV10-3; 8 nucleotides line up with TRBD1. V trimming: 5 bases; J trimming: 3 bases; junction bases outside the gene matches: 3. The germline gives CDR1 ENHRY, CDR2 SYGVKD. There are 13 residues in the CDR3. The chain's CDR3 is CAISTGGFYEQYF. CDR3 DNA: TGTGCCATCAGTACAGGGGGATTCTACGAGCAGTACTTC.